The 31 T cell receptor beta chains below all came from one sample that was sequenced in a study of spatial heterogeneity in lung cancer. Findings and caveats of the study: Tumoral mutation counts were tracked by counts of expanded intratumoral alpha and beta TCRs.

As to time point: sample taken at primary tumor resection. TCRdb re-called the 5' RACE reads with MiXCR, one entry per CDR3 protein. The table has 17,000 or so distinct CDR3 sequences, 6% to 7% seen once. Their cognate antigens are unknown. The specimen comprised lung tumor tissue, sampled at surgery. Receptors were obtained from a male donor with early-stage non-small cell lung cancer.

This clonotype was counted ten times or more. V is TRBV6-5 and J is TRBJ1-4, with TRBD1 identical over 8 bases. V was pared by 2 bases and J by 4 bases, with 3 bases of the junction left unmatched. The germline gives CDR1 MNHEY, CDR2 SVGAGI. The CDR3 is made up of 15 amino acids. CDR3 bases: TGTGCCAGCAGTTACGGACAGGGTTATAATGAAAAACTGTTTTTT. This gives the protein CASSYGQGYNEKLFF.

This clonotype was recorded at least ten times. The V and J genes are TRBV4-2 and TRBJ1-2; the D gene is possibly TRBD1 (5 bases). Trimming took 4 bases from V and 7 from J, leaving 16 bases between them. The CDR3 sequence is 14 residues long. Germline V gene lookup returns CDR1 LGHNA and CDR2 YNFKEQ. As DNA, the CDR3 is TGTGCCAGCAGCCTAGCTGGACAAGGGAGTGGCTACACCTTC. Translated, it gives CASSLAGQGSGYTF.

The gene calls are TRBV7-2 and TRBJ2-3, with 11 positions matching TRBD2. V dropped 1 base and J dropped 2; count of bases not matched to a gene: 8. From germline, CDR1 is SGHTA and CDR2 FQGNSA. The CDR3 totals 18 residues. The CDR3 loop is CASSLVALAGVVTDTQYF. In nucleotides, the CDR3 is TGTGCCAGCAGCTTAGTCGCACTAGCGGGAGTGGTCACAGATACGCAGTATTTT. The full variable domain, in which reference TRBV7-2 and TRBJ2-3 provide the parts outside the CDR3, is GAGVSQSPSNKVTEKGKDVELRCDPISGHTALYWYRQSLGQGLEFLIYFQGNSAPDKSGLPSDRFSAERTGGSVSTLTIQRTQQEDSAVYLCASSLVALAGVVTDTQYFGPGTRLTVL.

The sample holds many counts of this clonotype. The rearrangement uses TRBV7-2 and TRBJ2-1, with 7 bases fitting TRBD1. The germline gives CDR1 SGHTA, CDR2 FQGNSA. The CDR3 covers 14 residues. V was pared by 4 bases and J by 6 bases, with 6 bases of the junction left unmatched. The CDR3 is CASSSPGQPNEQFF. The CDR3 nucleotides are TGTGCCAGCAGCTCTCCGGGACAGCCCAATGAGCAGTTCTTC.

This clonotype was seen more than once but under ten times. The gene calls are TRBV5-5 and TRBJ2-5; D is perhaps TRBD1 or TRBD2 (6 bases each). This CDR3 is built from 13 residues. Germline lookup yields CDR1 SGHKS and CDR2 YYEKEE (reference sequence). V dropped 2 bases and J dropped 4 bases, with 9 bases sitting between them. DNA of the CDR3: TGTGCCAGCAGCTTAACGGGGGCAGAGACCCAGTACTTC. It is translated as CASSLTGAETQYF.

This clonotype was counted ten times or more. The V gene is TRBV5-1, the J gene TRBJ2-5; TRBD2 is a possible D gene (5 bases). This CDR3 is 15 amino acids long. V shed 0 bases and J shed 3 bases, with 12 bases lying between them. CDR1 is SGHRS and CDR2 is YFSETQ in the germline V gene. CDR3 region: CASSLARRNEETQYF. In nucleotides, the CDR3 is TGCGCCAGCAGCTTGGCCCGGAGGAACGAAGAGACCCAGTACTTC. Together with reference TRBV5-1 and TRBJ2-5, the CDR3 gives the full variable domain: KAGVTQTPRYLIKTRGQQVTLSCSPISGHRSVSWYQQTPGQGLQFLFEYFSETQRNKGNFPGRFSGRQFSNSRSEMNVSTLELGDSALYLCASSLARRNEETQYFGPGTRLLVL.

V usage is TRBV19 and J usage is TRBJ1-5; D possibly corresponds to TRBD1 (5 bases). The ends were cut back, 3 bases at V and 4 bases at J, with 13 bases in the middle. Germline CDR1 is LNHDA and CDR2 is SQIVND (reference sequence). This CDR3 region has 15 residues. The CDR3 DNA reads TGTGCCAGTAGTATCATGGGGACTGTGAATCAGCCCCAGCATTTT. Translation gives CASSIMGTVNQPQHF. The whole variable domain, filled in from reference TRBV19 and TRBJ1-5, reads DGGITQSPKYLFRKEGQNVTLSCEQNLNHDAMYWYRQDPGQGLRLIYYSQIVNDFQKGDIAEGYSVSREKKESFPLTVTSAQKNPTAFYLCASSIMGTVNQPQHFGDGTRLSIL.

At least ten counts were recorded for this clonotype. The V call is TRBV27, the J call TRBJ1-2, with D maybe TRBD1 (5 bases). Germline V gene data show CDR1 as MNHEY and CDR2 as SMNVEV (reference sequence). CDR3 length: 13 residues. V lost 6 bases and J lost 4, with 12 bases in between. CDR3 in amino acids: CASRLQESYGYTF. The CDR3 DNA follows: TGTGCCAGCAGACTACAGGAGTCCTATGGCTACACCTTC.

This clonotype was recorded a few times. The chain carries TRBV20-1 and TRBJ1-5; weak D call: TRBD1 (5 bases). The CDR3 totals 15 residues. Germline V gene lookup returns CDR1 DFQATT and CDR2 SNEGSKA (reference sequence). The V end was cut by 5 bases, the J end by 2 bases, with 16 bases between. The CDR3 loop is CSASGGPGGNQPQHF. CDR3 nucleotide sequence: TGCAGTGCTTCCGGGGGTCCGGGGGGCAATCAGCCCCAGCATTTT.

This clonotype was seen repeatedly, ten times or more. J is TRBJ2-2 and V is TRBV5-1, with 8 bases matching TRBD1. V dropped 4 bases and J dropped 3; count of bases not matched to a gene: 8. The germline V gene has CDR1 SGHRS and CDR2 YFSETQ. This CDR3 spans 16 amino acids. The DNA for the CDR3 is TGCGCCAGCAGCCACGGACAGGGTGTGGACACCGGGGAGCTGTTTTTT. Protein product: CASSHGQGVDTGELFF.

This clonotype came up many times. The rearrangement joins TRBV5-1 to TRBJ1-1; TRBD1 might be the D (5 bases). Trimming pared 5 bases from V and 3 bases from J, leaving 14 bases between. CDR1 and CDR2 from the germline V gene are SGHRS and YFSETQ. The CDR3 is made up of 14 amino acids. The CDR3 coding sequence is TGCGCCAGCAGTCCAGGGTTGAGGGACACTGAAGCTTTCTTT. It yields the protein CASSPGLRDTEAFF. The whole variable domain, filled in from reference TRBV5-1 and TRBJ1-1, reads KAGVTQTPRYLIKTRGQQVTLSCSPISGHRSVSWYQQTPGQGLQFLFEYFSETQRNKGNFPGRFSGRQFSNSRSEMNVSTLELGDSALYLCASSPGLRDTEAFFGQGTRLTVV.

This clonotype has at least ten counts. CDR3 region: CASSEAGSSQPQHF. CDR3 coding DNA: TGTGCCAGCAGTGAAGCGGGCTCTTCCCAGCCCCAGCATTTT. The chain is built from TRBV2 and TRBJ1-5, with D unresolved. The length of the CDR3 is 14 residues. V lost 0 bases and J lost 7, with 10 bases in between. Germline V gives CDR1 SNHLY, CDR2 FYNNEI.

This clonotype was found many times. CDR3 amino acids: CASSLNIGSDTQYF. CDR3 DNA: TGTGCCAGCAGCTTAAACATAGGGTCAGATACGCAGTATTTT. The gene calls are TRBV7-9 and TRBJ2-3; D is ambiguous. Germline loops: CDR1 SEHNR, CDR2 FQNEAQ (reference sequence). This CDR3 comprises 14 residues. Between the trimmed V and J ends, which lost 2 bases and 4 bases, there was a span of 10 bases.

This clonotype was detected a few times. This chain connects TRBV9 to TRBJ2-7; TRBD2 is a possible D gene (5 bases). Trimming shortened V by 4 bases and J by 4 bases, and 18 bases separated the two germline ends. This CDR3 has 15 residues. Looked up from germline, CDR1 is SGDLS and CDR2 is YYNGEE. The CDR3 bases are TGTGCCAGCAGCTTCCGGGTGGGAGTTCGTTACGAGCAGTACTTC. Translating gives CASSFRVGVRYEQYF.

The CDR3 nucleotides read TGTGCCTGGAGTGTACGGCCTGGGGACGGCCTGAGGAACAATGAGCAGTTCTTC. Protein: CAWSVRPGDGLRNNEQFF. J is TRBJ2-1 and V is TRBV30; D possibly matches TRBD1 or TRBD2 (5 bases each). CDR1 GTSNPN and CDR2 SVGIG come from the germline V gene (reference sequence). The V gene lost 0 bases and the J gene lost 5 bases, with 23 bases spanning the gap. The CDR3 is 18 amino acids.

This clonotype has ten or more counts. CDR3 loop: CASSFWGLAGEPSTDTQYF. CDR3 bases: TGTGCCAGCAGTTTTTGGGGACTAGCGGGGGAACCCAGCACAGATACGCAGTATTTT. V gene TRBV27 combines with J gene TRBJ2-3; TRBD2 matches 14 bases. Losses at the gene ends were 3 bases for V and 0 bases for J; bases not matched to a gene: 8. The CDR3 has 19 amino acids. Germline CDR1 MNHEY, CDR2 SMNVEV (reference sequence).

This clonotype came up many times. The CDR3 DNA sequence: TGCAGTGCTATTCCGGGAACGTCCTCCTACGAGCAGTACTTC. It specifies CSAIPGTSSYEQYF. The V and J genes are TRBV20-1 and TRBJ2-7; maybe TRBD2 (5 bases). The length of the CDR3 is 14 residues. The V gene's germline CDR1 is DFQATT and CDR2 SNEGSKA (reference sequence). The germline V and J ends were trimmed by 4 bases and 0 bases, with 13 bases remaining between them.

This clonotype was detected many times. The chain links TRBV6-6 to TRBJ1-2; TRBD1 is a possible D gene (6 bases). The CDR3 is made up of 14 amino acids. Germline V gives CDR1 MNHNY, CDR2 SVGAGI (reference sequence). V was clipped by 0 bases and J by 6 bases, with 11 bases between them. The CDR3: CASSYSQGNHGYTF. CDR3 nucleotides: TGTGCCAGCAGTTACTCGCAGGGGAATCATGGCTACACCTTC.

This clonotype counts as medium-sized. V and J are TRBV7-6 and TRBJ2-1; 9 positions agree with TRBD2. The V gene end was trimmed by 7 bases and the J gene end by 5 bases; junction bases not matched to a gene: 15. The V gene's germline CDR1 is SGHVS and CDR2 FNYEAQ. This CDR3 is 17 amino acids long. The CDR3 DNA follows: TGTGCCAGCACCGCCGAGGCTAGCGGGACCTTGAACAATGAGCAGTTCTTC. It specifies CASTAEASGTLNNEQFF. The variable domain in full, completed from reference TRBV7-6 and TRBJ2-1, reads GAGVSQSPRYKVTKRGQDVALRCDPISGHVSLYWYRQALGQGPEFLTYFNYEAQQDKSGLPNDRFSAERPEGSISTLTIQRTEQRDSAMYRCASTAEASGTLNNEQFFGPGTRLTVL.

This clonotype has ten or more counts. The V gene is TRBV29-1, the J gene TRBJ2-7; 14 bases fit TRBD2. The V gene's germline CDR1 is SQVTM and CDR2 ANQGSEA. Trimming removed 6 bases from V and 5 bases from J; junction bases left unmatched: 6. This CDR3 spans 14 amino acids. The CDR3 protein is CSVRLAGGSDEQYF. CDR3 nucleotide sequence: TGCAGCGTGAGACTAGCGGGAGGGTCCGACGAGCAGTACTTC.

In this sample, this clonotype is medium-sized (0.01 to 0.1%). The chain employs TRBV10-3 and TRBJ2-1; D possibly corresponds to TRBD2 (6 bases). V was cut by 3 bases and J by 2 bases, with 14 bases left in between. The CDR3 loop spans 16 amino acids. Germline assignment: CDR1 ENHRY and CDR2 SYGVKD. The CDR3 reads CAISDSGGGTYNEQFF. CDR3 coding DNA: TGTGCCATCAGTGACAGCGGAGGCGGGACCTACAATGAGCAGTTCTTC.

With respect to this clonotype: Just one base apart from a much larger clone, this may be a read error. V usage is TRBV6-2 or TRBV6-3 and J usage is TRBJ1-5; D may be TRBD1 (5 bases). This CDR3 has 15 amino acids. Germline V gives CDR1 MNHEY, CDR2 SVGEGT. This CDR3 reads CAGSSATGDNQPQHF. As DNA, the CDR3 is TGTGCCGGCAGTTCCGCAACAGGCGACAATCAGCCCCAGCATTTT.

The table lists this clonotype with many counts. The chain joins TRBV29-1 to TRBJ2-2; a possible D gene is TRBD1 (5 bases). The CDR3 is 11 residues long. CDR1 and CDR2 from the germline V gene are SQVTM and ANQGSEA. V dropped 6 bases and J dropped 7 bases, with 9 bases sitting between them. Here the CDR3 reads CSVLTGGELFF. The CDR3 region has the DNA TGCAGCGTCTTAACAGGCGGGGAGCTGTTTTTT.

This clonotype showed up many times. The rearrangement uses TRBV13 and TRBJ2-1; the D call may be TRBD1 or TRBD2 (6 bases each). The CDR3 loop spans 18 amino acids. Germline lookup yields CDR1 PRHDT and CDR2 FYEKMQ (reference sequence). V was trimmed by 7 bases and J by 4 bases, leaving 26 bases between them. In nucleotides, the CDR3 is TGTGCCAGCAACTCAGGCCTCCGGGGGCCGATAGGATACAATGAGCAGTTCTTC. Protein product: CASNSGLRGPIGYNEQFF.

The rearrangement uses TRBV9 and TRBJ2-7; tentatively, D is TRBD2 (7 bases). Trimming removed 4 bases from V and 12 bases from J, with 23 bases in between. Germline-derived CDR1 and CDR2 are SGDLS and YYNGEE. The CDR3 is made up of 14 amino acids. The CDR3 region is CASSSRGGARGLYF. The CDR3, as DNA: TGTGCCAGCAGCTCAAGGGGGGGAGCGAGGGGTCTGTACTTC.

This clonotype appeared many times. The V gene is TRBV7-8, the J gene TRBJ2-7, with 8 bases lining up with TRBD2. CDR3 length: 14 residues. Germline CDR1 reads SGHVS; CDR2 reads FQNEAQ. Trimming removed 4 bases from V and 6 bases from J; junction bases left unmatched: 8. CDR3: CASSSWAAGVEQYF. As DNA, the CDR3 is TGTGCCAGCAGCTCATGGGCAGCGGGAGTCGAGCAGTACTTC.

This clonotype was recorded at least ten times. The CDR3 region is CSAPSGPNTEAFF. The CDR3 DNA reads as TGCAGTGCCCCGAGTGGTCCGAACACTGAAGCTTTCTTT. The chain is built from TRBV20-1 and TRBJ1-1, with D hard to call. CDR1 is DFQATT, CDR2 SNEGSKA, per germline (reference sequence). Trimming removed 6 bases at V and 1 base at J, with 12 bases between. This CDR3 has 13 residues.

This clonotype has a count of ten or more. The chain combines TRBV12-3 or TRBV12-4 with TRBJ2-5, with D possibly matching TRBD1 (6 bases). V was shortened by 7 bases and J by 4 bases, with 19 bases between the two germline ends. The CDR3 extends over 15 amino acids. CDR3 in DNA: TGTGCCAGCACCTCCTCCGGGCAGGGGCGAGAGACCCAGTACTTC. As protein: CASTSSGQGRETQYF.

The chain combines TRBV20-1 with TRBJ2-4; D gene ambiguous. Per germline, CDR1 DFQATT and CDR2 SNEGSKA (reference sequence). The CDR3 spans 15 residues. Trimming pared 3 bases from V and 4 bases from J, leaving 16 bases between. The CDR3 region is CSARPTINPKNIQYF. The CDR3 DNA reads TGCAGTGCTAGGCCCACCATAAATCCGAAAAACATTCAGTACTTC.

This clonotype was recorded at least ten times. The CDR3 DNA is TGTGCCAGCAGTTCCACGGGCTATGGCTACACCTTC. Translation gives CASSSTGYGYTF. The chain carries TRBV12-3 or TRBV12-4 and TRBJ1-2; D not certain. Trimming took off 4 bases at V and 4 bases at J, with 7 bases between the two ends. The CDR3 sequence is 12 residues long.

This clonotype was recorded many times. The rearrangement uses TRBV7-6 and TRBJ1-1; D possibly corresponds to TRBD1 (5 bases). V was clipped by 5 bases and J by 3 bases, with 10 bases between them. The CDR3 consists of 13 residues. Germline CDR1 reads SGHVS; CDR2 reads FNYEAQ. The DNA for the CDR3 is TGTGCCAGCAGCAAGGACATCTACACTGAAGCTTTCTTT. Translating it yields CASSKDIYTEAFF.